This T cell receptor beta chain emerged from a study of identical twins. Concerning this clonotype itself: Its antigen is unknown.

General study findings and limits: The conclusions drew on cross-sectional statistical analysis instead of tracking the same donors. Diverse VJ usage suggested most zero-insertion clonotypes were not invariant T cells.

With no exceptions, donors were healthy Caucasians. Template switching introduced a universal primer site, and the cDNA bore unique molecular identifiers. In TCRdb, the 5' RACE reads were re-called with MiXCR into one record per CDR3 protein. The sample lists some 460,000 distinct CDR3 sequences; about 14% were seen once. The data also belong to a second study, concerning yellow fever vaccine responses in identical twins.

The sample taken for sequencing was CD4+ T cells sorted from blood. The source is a woman aged 18-29 years in good health.

CDR3 in DNA: TGTGCCAGCAGCTTGACAGGGGGGATAGATACGCAGTATTTT. It specifies CASSLTGGIDTQYF. The V gene is TRBV7-3, the J gene TRBJ2-3; 9 bases align to TRBD1. CDR1 and CDR2 from the germline V gene are SGHTA and FQGTGA. The CDR3 has 14 residues. V was clipped by 3 bases and J by 5 bases; unmatched bases: 3.